What follows are 20 T cell receptor beta chains derived from one specimen sequenced in a study of shared clonotypes between healthy human individuals. This table comes from immunoSEQ multiplex PCR, and its TCRdb copy is limited to in-frame clones, with some not included. Of millions of clones listed, approximately 94% are singletons. The sample taken for sequencing was naive CD4+ T cells sorted from blood. Subset defined: CD45RA+ positively selected. These receptor sequences come from a man aged 18 to 29 in good health.

The rearrangement uses TRBV5-4 and TRBJ2-5; TRBD1 aligns across 8 bases. Germline V lookup: CDR1 SGHNT, CDR2 YYREEE (reference sequence). After removal of 4 bases from V and 5 bases from J, the junction contained 7 bases not matched to a gene. The CDR3 has 14 residues. CDR3 amino acids: CASSLTDREETQYF. DNA of the CDR3: TGTGCCAGCAGCCTGACGGACAGGGAGGAGACCCAGTACTTC.

The V call is TRBV21-1, the J call TRBJ1-4; TRBD1 is the table's D call, not checked against the DNA. TRBV21-1 counts as a pseudogene. The CDR3 is made up of 16 amino acids. The CDR3 sequence: CASMSPREGANEKLFF. The CDR3 bases are TGTGCCAGCATGAGTCCGCGAGAGGGGGCTAATGAAAAACTGTTTTTT.

The genes are TRBV28 and TRBJ2-7; D may match TRBD1 or TRBD2 (5 bases each). The ends were cut back, 2 bases at V and 6 bases at J, with 14 bases in the middle. Germline V lookup: CDR1 MDHEN, CDR2 SYDVKM. The CDR3 loop spans 14 amino acids. Here the CDR3 DNA reads TGTGCCAGCAGTTTACCAACGATCGGGACCGAGCAGTACTTC. This codes for CASSLPTIGTEQYF.

The V call is TRBV4-3, the J call TRBJ2-1; 10 positions match TRBD2. Trimming cost V 4 bases and J 7 bases; bases outside gene matches: 13. The germline V gene has CDR1 LGHNA and CDR2 YSLEER. This CDR3 contains 17 residues. CDR3 loop: CASSLHLGTSEKNEQFF. In DNA form, the CDR3 reads TGCGCCAGCAGCCTTCACCTAGGGACTAGCGAAAAGAATGAGCAGTTCTTC.

V gene TRBV5-1 combines with J gene TRBJ1-6, with D maybe TRBD1 (5 bases). The CDR3 runs to 13 residues. Trimming removed 4 bases from V and 10 bases from J, with 12 bases in between. The germline V gene has CDR1 SGHRS and CDR2 YFSETQ. Here the CDR3 DNA reads TGCGCCAGCAGCCCAGCCGGGGACTCACCCCTCCACTTT. This translates into CASSPAGDSPLHF.

This chain links TRBV5-6 with TRBJ2-1; D assignment may be TRBD1 or TRBD2 (5 bases each). Germline V CDR1 and CDR2: SGHDT, YYEEEE. The CDR3 is 15 residues long. The V end was cut by 0 bases, the J end by 4 bases, with 11 bases between. The CDR3 here is CASSLGDRPYNEQFF. CDR3 nucleotides: TGTGCCAGCAGCTTGGGGGACCGCCCTTACAATGAGCAGTTCTTC. The full variable domain, in which reference TRBV5-6 and TRBJ2-1 provide the parts outside the CDR3, is DAGVTQSPTHLIKTRGQQVTLRCSPKSGHDTVSWYQQALGQGPQFIFQYYEEEERQRGNFPDRFSGHQFPNYSSELNVNALLLGDSALYLCASSLGDRPYNEQFFGPGTRLTVL.

V gene TRBV11-2 combines with J gene TRBJ2-5; maybe TRBD2 (5 bases). The CDR3 spans 16 residues. From germline, CDR1 is SGHAT and CDR2 FQNNGV. V gave up 1 base and J gave up 2 bases, with 14 bases separating them. The CDR3 nucleotides read TGTGCCAGCAGCTTAGGGGTAGCGACGTCGCAAGAGACCCAGTACTTC. Protein sequence: CASSLGVATSQETQYF.

A single count supports this clone. The genes are TRBV2 and TRBJ1-4, with 9 nucleotides matching TRBD1. The CDR3 totals 13 residues. V lost 6 bases to trimming and J lost 5 bases; unmatched junction nucleotides: 1. The germline V gene encodes CDR1 SNHLY and CDR2 FYNNEI. The CDR3, as DNA: TGTGCCAGCAGGGGGACAGGGAATGAAAAACTGTTTTTT. Its translation is CASRGTGNEKLFF.

The V and J genes are TRBV5-4 and TRBJ1-3; 8 bases are shared with TRBD1. V trimming: 0 bases; J trimming: 4 bases; junction bases outside the gene matches: 3. Germline CDR1 is SGHNT and CDR2 is YYREEE (reference sequence). The CDR3 extends over 15 amino acids. Written as DNA, the CDR3 is TGTGCCAGCAGCTTGGGGACAGGGCCCGGAAACACCATATATTTT. Translating gives CASSLGTGPGNTIYF. The full variable domain, with the rest looked up from reference TRBV5-4 and TRBJ1-3, is ETGVTQSPTHLIKTRGQQVTLRCSSQSGHNTVSWYQQALGQGPQFIFQYYREEENGRGNFPPRFSGLQFPNYSSELNVNALELDDSALYLCASSLGTGPGNTIYFGEGSWLTVV.

This chain uses TRBV6-5 with TRBJ2-7, with D possibly matching TRBD2 (6 bases). The CDR3 runs to 15 residues. Trimming stripped 6 bases from V and 7 bases from J, with 22 bases between. Germline V CDR1 and CDR2: MNHEY, SVGAGI. CDR3 protein: CASREGGTGSKEQYF. CDR3 sequence (DNA): TGTGCCAGCAGGGAGGGCGGGACGGGAAGTAAGGAGCAGTACTTC.

CDR3 coding DNA: TGTGCCATCAGTACGGTGACAGGGCGGGGGACAGATACGCAGTATTTT. Its protein is CAISTVTGRGTDTQYF. The chain employs TRBV10-3 and TRBJ2-3; the D gene could be TRBD1 or TRBD2 (7 bases each). Germline CDR1 and CDR2: ENHRY and SYGVKD. Trimming shortened V by 5 bases and J by 3 bases, and 18 bases separated the two germline ends. The CDR3 covers 16 residues.

This chain joins TRBV4-1 and TRBJ2-3; D might be TRBD2 (5 bases). The CDR3 is 16 residues long. Germline V lookup: CDR1 MGHRA, CDR2 YSYEKL. Trimming removed 2 bases from V and 5 bases from J, with 17 bases in between. The CDR3: CASSQRRSDSLDTQYF. In DNA, the CDR3 is TGCGCCAGCAGCCAAAGAAGGTCGGACTCCCTAGATACGCAGTATTTT.

As to this clone: Other DNA sequences in the sample encode the same CDR3. The chain uses TRBV5-1 and TRBJ2-5; D possibly corresponds to TRBD2 (7 bases). CDR1 and CDR2 from the germline V gene are SGHRS and YFSETQ. The CDR3 spans 14 residues. Trimming took off 2 bases at V and 5 bases at J, with 13 bases between the two ends. The CDR3 nucleotides read TGCGCCAGCAGCTTTGGAGGGGGGGCGGAGACCCAGTACTTC. Its protein is CASSFGGGAETQYF.

V is TRBV6-1 and J is TRBJ2-5; 15 bases are a match to TRBD2. The length of the CDR3 is 15 residues. V dropped 6 bases and J dropped 8; count of bases not matched to a gene: 7. The V gene's germline CDR1 is MNHNS and CDR2 SASEGT. This CDR3 is CASSGLAGGKRTQYF. The CDR3 DNA follows: TGTGCCAGCAGCGGACTAGCGGGGGGGAAGAGAACCCAGTACTTC.

The chain has TRBV10-2 and TRBJ2-2; D remains unclear. The CDR3 covers 11 residues. V was cut by 10 bases and J by 1 base, with 4 bases left in between. CDR1 is WSHSY and CDR2 is SAAADI in the germline V gene. The CDR3 protein is CATGNTGELFF. The CDR3 bases are TGCGCCACCGGGAACACCGGGGAGCTGTTTTTT.

V usage is TRBV4-1 and J usage is TRBJ1-5; weak D call: TRBD1 (5 bases). The CDR3 totals 16 residues. Germline lookup yields CDR1 MGHRA and CDR2 YSYEKL. With 2 bases removed from V and 5 bases from J, the gap between germline ends came to 16 bases. The CDR3 loop is CASSQLPGPLHQPQHF. CDR3 bases: TGCGCCAGCAGCCAACTCCCGGGACCTTTGCATCAGCCCCAGCATTTT.

This chain links TRBV30 with TRBJ1-2; weak D call: TRBD1 (6 bases). CDR3 length: 13 residues. Germline CDR1 and CDR2: GTSNPN and SVGIG (reference sequence). Trimming stripped 1 base from V and 8 bases from J, with 14 bases between. The DNA of the CDR3 is TGTGCCTGGAGTGAACAGGGTCGGGGAGGCTACACCTTC. It translates to CAWSEQGRGGYTF.

The chain is built from TRBV7-2 and TRBJ1-2; 8 bases match TRBD1. This CDR3 is built from 14 residues. Trimming cost V 3 bases and J 8 bases; bases outside gene matches: 8. Germline V gives CDR1 SGHTA, CDR2 FQGNSA. As DNA, the CDR3 is TGTGCCAGCAGCTTCGCGCAGGGGGCGAAGGGCTACACCTTC. Protein product: CASSFAQGAKGYTF.

The rearrangement joins TRBV18 to TRBJ1-2, with TRBD1 matching over 9 bases. The CDR3 covers 15 residues. J gave up 10 bases and V 3 bases, and 12 bases lay outside the gene matches. Per the germline V gene, CDR1 is KGHSH and CDR2 is LQKENI. As DNA, the CDR3 is TGTGCCAGCTCACCGCCGGACAGGGGCTATTCATACTACACCTTC. It specifies CASSPPDRGYSYYTF.

This sequence joins TRBV6-1 and TRBJ2-5, with D perhaps matching TRBD1 (6 bases). The ends were cut back, 1 base at V and 6 bases at J, with 9 bases in the middle. This CDR3 has 13 residues. The germline V gene encodes CDR1 MNHNS and CDR2 SASEGT. CDR3 amino acids: CASSEEGGQTQYF. CDR3 DNA sequence: TGTGCCAGCAGTGAAGAAGGGGGTCAGACCCAGTACTTC.